Below, 3 T cell receptor beta chains from the same sample are listed, as sequenced in a study of vaccination and CD4 T cells after COVID-19 (dated by TCRdb to the early 2020s). Reading the label with the study, this specimen's treatment or condition is: roughly ten-day PBMC culture with coronavirus spike peptide pools or control peptides (ViraFEST assay). Their antigens remain unidentified. The library was prepared using PCR. TCRdb names Illumina iSeq 100 as the instrument used. TCR sequencing of DNA from cultured CD4+ T cells used the Oncomine TCR Beta short-read assay at the Johns Hopkins FTIC core. TCRdb passed the public sequencing reads through fastp at Q25 and MiXCR, retaining productive beta sequences. Each entry is one CDR3 protein sequence, shown with its most common DNA and genes. The sample contains 9,000 to 10,000 distinct CDR3 sequences, 65% to 70% of them found a single time. The ten most abundant clones make up 7% to 10% of the sample.

The starting material was CD4+ T cells from blood, cultured in vitro, obtained before SARS-CoV-2 vaccination. The receptors derive from a human donor who had recovered from COVID-19.

The V gene is TRBV4-3, the J gene TRBJ1-6; D remains ambiguous. Germline V gives CDR1 LGHNA, CDR2 YSLEER. The CDR3 contains 15 residues. Trimming stripped 0 bases from V and 10 bases from J, with 13 bases between. As DNA, the CDR3 is TGCGCCAGCAGCCAAGAGCCAAGCTTGGGATCACCCCTCCACTTT. The encoded protein is CASSQEPSLGSPLHF.

V usage is TRBV5-1 and J usage is TRBJ2-1, with TRBD2 as a possible D gene (5 bases). Germline CDR1 SGHRS, CDR2 YFSETQ. CDR3 length: 16 residues. V was pared by 0 bases and J by 10 bases, with 20 bases between. CDR3 sequence (DNA): TGCGCCAGCAGCTTGGATGGGCGACGGGGAGAAAACGAGCAGTTCTTC. It encodes CASSLDGRRGENEQFF.

The chain is built from TRBV19 and TRBJ2-1, with D uncertain. Germline V gene lookup returns CDR1 LNHDA and CDR2 SQIVND (reference sequence). V was cut by 5 bases and J by 7 bases, with 12 bases left in between. This CDR3 has 13 amino acids. The CDR3 region has the DNA TGTGCCAGTAGTGCCTCTAGTGTTAATGAGCAGTTCTTC. Translated, it gives CASSASSVNEQFF. The full variable domain, its missing parts supplied by reference TRBV19 and TRBJ2-1, is DGGITQSPKYLFRKEGQNVTLSCEQNLNHDAMYWYRQDPGQGLRLIYYSQIVNDFQKGDIAEGYSVSREKKESFPLTVTSAQKNPTAFYLCASSASSVNEQFFGPGTRLTVL.